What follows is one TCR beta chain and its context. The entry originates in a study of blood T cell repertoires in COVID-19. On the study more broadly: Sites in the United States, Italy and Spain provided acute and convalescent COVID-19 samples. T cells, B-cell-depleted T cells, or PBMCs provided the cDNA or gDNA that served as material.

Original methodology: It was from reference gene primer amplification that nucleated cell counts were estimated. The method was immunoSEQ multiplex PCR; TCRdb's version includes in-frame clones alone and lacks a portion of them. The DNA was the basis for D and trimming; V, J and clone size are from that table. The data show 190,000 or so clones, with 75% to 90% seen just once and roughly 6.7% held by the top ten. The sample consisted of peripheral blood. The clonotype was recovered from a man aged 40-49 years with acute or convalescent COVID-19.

The CDR3 DNA follows: TGTGCCAGCAGACTACAGAACACCGGGGAGCTGTTTTTT. Translating it yields CASRLQNTGELFF. The rearrangement links TRBV5-8 to TRBJ2-2; D is ambiguous. The length of the CDR3 is 13 residues. Germline CDR1 is SGHTS and CDR2 is YDEGEE. V was trimmed by 5 bases and J by 1 base, leaving 6 bases between them.